This T cell receptor (beta chain) was identified during a study of T-cell reconstitution after alpha-beta-depleted transplantation in children. General study points: Certain patients had high TCRbeta diversity at day 60, and it came from recipient T cells and thymic progenitors that survived. Several hundred rapidly expanded clones from non-depleted graft cells reportedly supplied alpha-beta T cells about two months post-transplant. The main origin of T-cell counts and diversity one year after transplant was newly produced T cells.

It was with unique molecular identifiers that the TCRbeta library was prepared. TCRdb used MiXCR to reprocess the PCR reads, holding one entry per CDR3 protein. The repertoire holds some 600,000 distinct CDR3 sequences, with around 13% as singletons. This clonotype was recorded a few times. Its specificity is not known. V lost 3 bases and J lost 0, with 18 bases in between. The length of the CDR3 is 18 residues. This rearrangement joins TRBV12-3 or TRBV12-4 to TRBJ1-5, with D maybe TRBD1 (6 bases). Sample: PBMCs, mostly from graft donor cells, taken 360 days after TCRalphabeta/CD19-depleted stem cell transplant. This TCR came from a male patient aged 10 to 17 who had a stem cell transplant for acute myeloid leukemia, so the T cells may come from the graft donor. The CDR3 spells CASSLTGGGSYSNQPQHF. The CDR3 coding sequence is TGTGCCAGCAGTTTGACCGGGGGCGGATCCTATAGCAATCAGCCCCAGCATTTT.